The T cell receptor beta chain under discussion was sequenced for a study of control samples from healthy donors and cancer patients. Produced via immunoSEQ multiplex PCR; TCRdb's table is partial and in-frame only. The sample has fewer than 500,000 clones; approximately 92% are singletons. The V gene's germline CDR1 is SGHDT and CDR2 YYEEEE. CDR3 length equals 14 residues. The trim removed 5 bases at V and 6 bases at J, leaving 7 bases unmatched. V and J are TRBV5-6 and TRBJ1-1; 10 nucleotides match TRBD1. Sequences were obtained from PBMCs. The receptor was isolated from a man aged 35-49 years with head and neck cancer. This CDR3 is CASRSDRGFSEAFF. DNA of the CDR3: TGTGCCAGCAGGTCGGACAGGGGGTTCTCTGAAGCTTTCTTT.